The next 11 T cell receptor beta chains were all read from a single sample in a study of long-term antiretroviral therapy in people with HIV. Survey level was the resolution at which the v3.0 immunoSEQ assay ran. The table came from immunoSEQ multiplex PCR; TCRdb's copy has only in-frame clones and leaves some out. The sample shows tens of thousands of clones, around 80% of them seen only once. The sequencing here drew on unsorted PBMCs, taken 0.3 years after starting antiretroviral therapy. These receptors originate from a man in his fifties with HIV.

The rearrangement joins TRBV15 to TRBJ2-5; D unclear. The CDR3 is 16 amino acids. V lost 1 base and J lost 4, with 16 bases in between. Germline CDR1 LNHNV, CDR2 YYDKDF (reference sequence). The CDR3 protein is CATSRARVPRLETQYF. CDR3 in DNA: TGTGCCACCAGCAGAGCACGGGTACCGAGGCTAGAGACCCAGTACTTC.

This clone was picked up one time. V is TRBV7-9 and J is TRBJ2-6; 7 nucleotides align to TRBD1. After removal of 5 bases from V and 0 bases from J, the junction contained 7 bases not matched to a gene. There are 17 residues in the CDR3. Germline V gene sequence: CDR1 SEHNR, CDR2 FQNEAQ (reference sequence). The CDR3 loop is CASSLPGQTSGANVLTF. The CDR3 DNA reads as TGTGCCAGCAGCCTACCGGGACAGACCTCTGGGGCCAACGTCCTGACTTTC.

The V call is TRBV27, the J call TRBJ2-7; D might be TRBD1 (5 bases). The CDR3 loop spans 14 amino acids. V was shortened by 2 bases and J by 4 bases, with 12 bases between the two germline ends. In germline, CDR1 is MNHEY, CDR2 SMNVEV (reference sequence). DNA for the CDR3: TGTGCCAGCAGTTTAGGGGCTGGTGGATACGAGCAGTACTTC. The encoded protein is CASSLGAGGYEQYF.

The CDR3 DNA follows: TGTGCCATCAGTGAGGGTGTAGGGCAGTACTTC. Translating it yields CAISEGVGQYF. The genes are TRBV10-3 and TRBJ2-7; D is unresolved. The CDR3 covers 11 residues. V was cut by 2 bases and J by 9 bases, with 8 bases left in between. The germline gives CDR1 ENHRY, CDR2 SYGVKD.

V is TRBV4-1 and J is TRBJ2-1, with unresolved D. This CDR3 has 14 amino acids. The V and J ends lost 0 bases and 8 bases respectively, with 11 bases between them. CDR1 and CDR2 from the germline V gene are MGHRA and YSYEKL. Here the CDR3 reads CASSQEFRLYEQFF. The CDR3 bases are TGCGCCAGCAGCCAAGAGTTCAGGCTATATGAGCAGTTCTTC.

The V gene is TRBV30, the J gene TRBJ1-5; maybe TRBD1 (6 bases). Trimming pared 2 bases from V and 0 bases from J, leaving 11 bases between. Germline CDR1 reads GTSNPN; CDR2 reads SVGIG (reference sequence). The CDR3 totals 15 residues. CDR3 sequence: CAWSRGTYSNQPQHF. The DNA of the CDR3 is TGTGCCTGGAGTAGGGGGACCTATAGCAATCAGCCCCAGCATTTT.

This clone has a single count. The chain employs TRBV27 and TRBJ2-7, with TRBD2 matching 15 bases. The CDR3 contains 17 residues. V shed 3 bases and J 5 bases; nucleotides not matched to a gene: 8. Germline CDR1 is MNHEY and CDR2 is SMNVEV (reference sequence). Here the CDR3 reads CASSFRTSGRARNEQYF. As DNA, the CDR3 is TGTGCCAGCAGTTTCCGGACTAGCGGGAGGGCCCGGAACGAGCAGTACTTC.

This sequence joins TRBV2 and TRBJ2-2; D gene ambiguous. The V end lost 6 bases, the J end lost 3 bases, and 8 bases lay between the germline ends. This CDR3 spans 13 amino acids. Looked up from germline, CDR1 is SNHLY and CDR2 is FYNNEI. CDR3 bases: TGTGCCAGCAGGTACACCTACACCGGGGAGCTGTTTTTT. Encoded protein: CASRYTYTGELFF. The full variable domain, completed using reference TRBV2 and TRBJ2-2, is EPEVTQTPSHQVTQMGQEVILRCVPISNHLYFYWYRQILGQKVEFLVSFYNNEISEKSEIFDDQFSVERPDGSNFTLKIRSTKLEDSAMYFCASRYTYTGELFFGEGSRLTVL.

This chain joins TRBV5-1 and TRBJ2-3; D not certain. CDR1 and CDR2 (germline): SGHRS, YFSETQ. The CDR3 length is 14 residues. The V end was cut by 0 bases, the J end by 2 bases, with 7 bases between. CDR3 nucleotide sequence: TGCGCCAGCAGCTTGGAACCAAACACAGATACGCAGTATTTT. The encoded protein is CASSLEPNTDTQYF.

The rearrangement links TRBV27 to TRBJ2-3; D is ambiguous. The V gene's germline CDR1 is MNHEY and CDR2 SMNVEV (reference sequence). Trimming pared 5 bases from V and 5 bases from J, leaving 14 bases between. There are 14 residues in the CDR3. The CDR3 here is CASSPLGPGDTQYF. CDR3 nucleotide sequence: TGTGCCAGCAGTCCCCTGGGCCCCGGAGATACGCAGTATTTT.

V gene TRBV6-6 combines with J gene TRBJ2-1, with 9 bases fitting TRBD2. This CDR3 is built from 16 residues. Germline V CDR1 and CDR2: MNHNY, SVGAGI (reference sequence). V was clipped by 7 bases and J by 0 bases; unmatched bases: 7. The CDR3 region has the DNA TGTGCCAGCATCCTAAGCGGGAGGCCCTCCTACAATGAGCAGTTCTTC. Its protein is CASILSGRPSYNEQFF.